The text below deals with one TCR beta chain. The CDR3 is 14 residues long. V shed 1 base and J shed 8 bases, with 10 bases lying between them. Germline CDR1 and CDR2: SGHRS and YFSETQ. The sample comes from a study of cytotoxic CD8 clonotypes in ibrutinib-treated CLL. Across the study: Sequenced samples delivered averages of around 250,000 productive templates and around 90,000 productive rearrangements.

Sequencing was performed with immunoSEQ multiplex PCR; in TCRdb, only in-frame clones are kept and a portion is missing. The sample yields 270,000 or so clones, more than 70% seen once. The material sequenced was PBMCs, taken at disease progression, from a patient treated with ibrutinib. This sequence originates from a human donor with chronic lymphocytic leukemia. The genes are TRBV5-1 and TRBJ1-6; D might be TRBD1 (6 bases). The CDR3 loop reads CASSLNREYSPLHF. Here the CDR3 DNA reads TGCGCCAGCAGCTTGAACAGGGAATATTCACCCCTCCACTTT.